This TCR beta chain was sequenced during a study of blood T cell repertoires in COVID-19 (dated by TCRdb to the early 2020s). As for the study more broadly: The collaborator samples originated in the United States, Italy and Spain and spanned the acute and convalescent phases of COVID-19. The material from the prospective study consisted of cDNA or gDNA derived from T cells, B-cell-depleted T cells, or PBMCs. Deeply sampled blood TCRbeta repertoires from subjects exposed to, actively infected with, or recovered from COVID-19 were included in the dataset. The repertoires were released in a freely available public database meant as a resource for research on the immune response to SARS-CoV-2. Samples came from the ongoing ImmuneRACE study (first 160 participants) plus 1,254 subjects from 6 global collaborators. Nearly every sample came with metadata listing a de-identified subject ID, COVID-19 status, age in years and sex. Where HLA class I and class II types were available, the types were taken from metadata supplied by the sample provider, not from assay-based typing. What the authors observed across the whole study: How much clinical and demographic metadata was included differed by source and by participant, and the metadata was provided uncurated.

As regards this clone: Its antigen remains unidentified. Nothing much larger sits one base from this clone, and base qualities are not available.

At one collaborating source in Seattle, patients were enrolled during active infection and were followed longitudinally through the course of disease. Collaborating institutions collected whole blood in K2EDTA tubes following their own protocols. For TCRbeta analysis, collaborator samples were shipped as frozen whole blood, as isolated PBMCs, or as DNA extracted from either sample type. TCRbeta CDR3 regions were amplified from genomic DNA using the immunoSEQ Assay, a bias-controlled multiplex PCR. For the original study's pipeline: The number of nucleated cells in each sample was estimated from the amplification of reference gene primers within the assay. Sequence reads were collapsed and filtered to measure the absolute abundance of every unique TCRbeta CDR3 rearrangement. For each sample, productive Simpson clonality was calculated as the square root of Simpson's diversity index over productive rearrangements. As stored in TCRdb, this immuneACCESS dataset retains in-frame rearrangements with V and J assigned. A fraction of the clones does not appear; measured against another copy, unresolved V genes explain less than half of the discrepancy, and the remainder lacks a known reason. D and trimming were read from the DNA, whereas the V and J calls and clone size are those reported in that table. The sample contains roughly 200,000 clones, around 84% of them found a single time. Clones ranked in the top ten supply over 9.5% of the sample.

The sequenced sample consisted of peripheral blood. The TCR was taken from a woman older than 75 with COVID-19, enrolled during active disease.

The encoded CDR3 is CASSKPGLAAQYF. The DNA reads as follows: TGTGCCAGCAGTAAACCGGGACTAGCTGCGCAGTATTTT. In this chain, TRBV6-2 or TRBV6-3 is recombined with TRBJ2-3; TRBD2 fits 9 bases in the junction. V loses 5 bases at its end and J loses 10 bases; junction bases beyond the gene matches: 7. The germline V gene specifies MNHEY as CDR1 and SVGEGT as CDR2. From its cysteine to its phenylalanine, the CDR3 spans 13 amino acids. The entry retains the CDR3 DNA only, 39 bases that are in frame from base 1.